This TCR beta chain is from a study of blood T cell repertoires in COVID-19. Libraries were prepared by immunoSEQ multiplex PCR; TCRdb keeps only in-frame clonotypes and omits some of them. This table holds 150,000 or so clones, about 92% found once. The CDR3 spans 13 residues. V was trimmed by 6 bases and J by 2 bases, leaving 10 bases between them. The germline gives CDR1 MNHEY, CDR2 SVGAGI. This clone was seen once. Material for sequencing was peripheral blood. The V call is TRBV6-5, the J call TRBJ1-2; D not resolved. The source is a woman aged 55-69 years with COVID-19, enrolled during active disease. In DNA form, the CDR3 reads TGTGCCAGCAGCTACGATGGCAACTATGGCTACACCTTC. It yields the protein CASSYDGNYGYTF.